This T cell receptor (beta chain) was profiled in a study of identical twins. Overall study findings and caveats: Recombination models fit unrelated individuals' TCR alpha sharing but underestimated twins'. Memory repertoires showed no such pattern, whereas abundant cord blood beta clonotypes carried fewer insertions.

Healthy Caucasians provided all donations. Germline loops: CDR1 WNHNN, CDR2 SYGVQD (reference sequence). With 5 bases clipped from V and 8 bases from J, the junction kept 7 bases outside the gene matches. This CDR3 has 15 residues. About this clonotype: The antigen remains unidentified.

A single record per CDR3 protein comes from TCRdb applying MiXCR to the 5' RACE reads. The sample shows 270,000 or so distinct CDR3 sequences, approximately 8.3% of them seen only once. These same data were also listed under a study on yellow fever vaccine responses in identical twins. That work states: Twins showed a vaccine T cell response that reportedly seemed partly convergent, partly personalized.

The chain joins TRBV10-1 to TRBJ2-1, with 12 bases fitting TRBD1. Sequenced material: CD8+ T cells sorted from blood. The TCR originated in a woman between 18 and 30 years old in good health. The CDR3 sequence is CASSTPGTGGYEQFF. As DNA, the CDR3 is TGCGCCAGCAGTACTCCCGGGACAGGGGGCTATGAGCAGTTCTTC.